A selection of T cell receptor beta chains follows, all from one sample in a study of blood T cells in healthy people across ages. TCRdb redid the calling of the 5' RACE reads with MiXCR, one entry per CDR3 protein. The sample carries some 790,000 distinct CDR3 sequences, more than 25% recorded once. Sequencing input: blood. These receptor sequences come from a woman of 80 years or more in good health. Each CDR3 is given with its conserved first and last residue. Fields, in order: CDR3 length, clone size, J gene, V gene, D gene, CDR3 DNA, CDR3 protein. A D gene is named only where the DNA matches it firmly. Size tells how often a clone was seen (once, few, many) or the class of an expanded clone, and some rows leave it out.

len: 13
abundance: many
j_gene: TRBJ2-1
v_gene: TRBV27
d_gene: -
CDR3nt: TGTGCCAGCAGTTTAATGTTTGGAGGTGAGCAGTTCTTC
CDR3aa: CASSLMFGGEQFF

len: 14
abundance: -
j_gene: TRBJ1-1
v_gene: TRBV4-1
d_gene: TRBD1
CDR3nt: TGCGCCAGCAGCCAAGGCGACAGGGGTTTCGAAGCTTTCTTT
CDR3aa: CASSQGDRGFEAFF

len: 21
abundance: many
j_gene: TRBJ2-6
v_gene: TRBV4-2
d_gene: -
CDR3nt: TGTGCCAGCAGCCAACGGCCGGACGGGGGCAGGACGCAATCTGGGGCCAACGTCCTGACTTTC
CDR3aa: CASSQRPDGGRTQSGANVLTF

len: 14
abundance: many
j_gene: TRBJ2-3
v_gene: TRBV3-1
d_gene: TRBD2
CDR3nt: TGTGCCAGCAGCAAGCGGGGAAGCACAGATACGCAGTATTTT
CDR3aa: CASSKRGSTDTQYF

len: 15
abundance: many
j_gene: TRBJ1-6
v_gene: TRBV28
d_gene: TRBD1
CDR3nt: TGTGCCAGCAGTTCCCCCCAGGGGGATAATTCACCCCTCCACTTT
CDR3aa: CASSSPQGDNSPLHF

len: 16
abundance: many
j_gene: TRBJ2-1
v_gene: TRBV7-6
d_gene: TRBD2
CDR3nt: TGTGCCAGCAGCTTAGGGACTAGCGGGGGGTTGTCTGAGCAGTTCTTC
CDR3aa: CASSLGTSGGLSEQFF

len: 15
abundance: few
j_gene: TRBJ2-3
v_gene: TRBV18
d_gene: -
CDR3nt: TGTGCCAGCTCACCACCCAACAGGGATTCAGATACGCAGTATTTT
CDR3aa: CASSPPNRDSDTQYF

len: 17
abundance: few
j_gene: TRBJ2-3
v_gene: TRBV4-2
d_gene: TRBD1
CDR3nt: TGTGCCAGCAGCCAAGATCAATCCGGGACAGGGTGGGATACGCAGTATTTT
CDR3aa: CASSQDQSGTGWDTQYF

len: 13
abundance: many
j_gene: TRBJ2-3
v_gene: TRBV7-2
d_gene: -
CDR3nt: TGTGCCCTGGGGGGAGAAAGCACAGATACGCAGTATTTT
CDR3aa: CALGGESTDTQYF

len: 18
abundance: -
j_gene: TRBJ2-1
v_gene: TRBV20-1
d_gene: TRBD2
CDR3nt: TGCAGTGCTAGAGTGTCTAGCGGGGGGCTACAAGCATACAATGAGCAGTTCTTC
CDR3aa: CSARVSSGGLQAYNEQFF

len: 15
abundance: -
j_gene: TRBJ1-2
v_gene: TRBV25-1
d_gene: TRBD1
CDR3nt: TGTGCCAGCAGTGAAAAAGCCTGGGACAGCTATGGCTACACCTTC
CDR3aa: CASSEKAWDSYGYTF

len: 16
abundance: many
j_gene: TRBJ1-5
v_gene: TRBV20-1
d_gene: -
CDR3nt: TGCAGTGCTAGAGATCCCGTCGGACAGAGGAATCAGCCCCAGCATTTT
CDR3aa: CSARDPVGQRNQPQHF

len: 14
abundance: many
j_gene: TRBJ1-2
v_gene: TRBV7-2
d_gene: -
CDR3nt: TGTGCCAGCAGCTTCGGGGGGCGGAACTATGGCTACACCTTC
CDR3aa: CASSFGGRNYGYTF